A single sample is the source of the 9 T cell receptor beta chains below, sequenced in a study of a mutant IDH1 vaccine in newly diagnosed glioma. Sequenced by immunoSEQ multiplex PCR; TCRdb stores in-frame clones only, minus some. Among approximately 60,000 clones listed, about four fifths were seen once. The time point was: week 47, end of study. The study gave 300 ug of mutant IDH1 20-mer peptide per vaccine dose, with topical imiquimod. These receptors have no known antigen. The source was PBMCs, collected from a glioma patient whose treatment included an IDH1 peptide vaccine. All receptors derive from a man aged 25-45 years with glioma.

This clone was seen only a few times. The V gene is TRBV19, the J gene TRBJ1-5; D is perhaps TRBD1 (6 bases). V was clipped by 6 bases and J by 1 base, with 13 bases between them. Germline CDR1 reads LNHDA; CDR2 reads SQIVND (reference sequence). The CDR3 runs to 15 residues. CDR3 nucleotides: TGTGCCAGTAGACCCCAGGGGCTAAGCAATCAGCCCCAGCATTTT. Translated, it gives CASRPQGLSNQPQHF.

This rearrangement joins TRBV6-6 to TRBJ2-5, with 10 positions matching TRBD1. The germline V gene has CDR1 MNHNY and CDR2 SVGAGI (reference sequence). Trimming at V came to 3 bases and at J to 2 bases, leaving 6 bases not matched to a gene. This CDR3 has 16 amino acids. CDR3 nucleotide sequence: TGTGCCAGCAGTTATTGGGACAGGGGACTTCAAGAGACCCAGTACTTC. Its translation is CASSYWDRGLQETQYF.

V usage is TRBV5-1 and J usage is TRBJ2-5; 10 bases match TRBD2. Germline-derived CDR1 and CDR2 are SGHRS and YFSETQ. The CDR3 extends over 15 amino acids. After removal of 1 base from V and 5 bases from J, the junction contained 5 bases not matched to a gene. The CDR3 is CASSLYRGLAETQYF. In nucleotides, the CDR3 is TGCGCCAGCAGCTTGTATAGGGGACTAGCGGAGACCCAGTACTTC.

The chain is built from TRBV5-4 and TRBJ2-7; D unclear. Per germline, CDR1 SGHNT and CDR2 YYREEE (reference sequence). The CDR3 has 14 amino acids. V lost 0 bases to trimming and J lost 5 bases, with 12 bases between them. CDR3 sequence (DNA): TGTGCCAGCAGCTTGGTTAGGGCCAAGGACGAGCAGTACTTC. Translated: CASSLVRAKDEQYF.

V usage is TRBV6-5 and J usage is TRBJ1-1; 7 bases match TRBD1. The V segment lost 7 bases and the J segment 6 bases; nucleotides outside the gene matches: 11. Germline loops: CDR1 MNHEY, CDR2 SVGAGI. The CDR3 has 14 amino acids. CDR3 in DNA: TGTGCCAGCACCCCCGACAGGGATGTCGCTGAAGCTTTCTTT. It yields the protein CASTPDRDVAEAFF.

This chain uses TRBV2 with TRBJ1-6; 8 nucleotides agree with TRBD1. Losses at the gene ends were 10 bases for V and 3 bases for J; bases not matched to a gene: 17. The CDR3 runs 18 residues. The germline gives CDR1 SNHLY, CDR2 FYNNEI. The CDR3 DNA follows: TGTGCCACCACAGGGGGGGGCGCCAGCAATCTCTATAATTCACCCCTCCACTTT. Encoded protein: CATTGGGASNLYNSPLHF.

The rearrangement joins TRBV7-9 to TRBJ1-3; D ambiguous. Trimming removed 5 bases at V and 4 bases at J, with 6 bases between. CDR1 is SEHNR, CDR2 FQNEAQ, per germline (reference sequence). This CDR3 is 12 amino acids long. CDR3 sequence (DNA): TGTGCCAGCAGCCGGGCGGGAAACACCATATATTTT. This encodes CASSRAGNTIYF.

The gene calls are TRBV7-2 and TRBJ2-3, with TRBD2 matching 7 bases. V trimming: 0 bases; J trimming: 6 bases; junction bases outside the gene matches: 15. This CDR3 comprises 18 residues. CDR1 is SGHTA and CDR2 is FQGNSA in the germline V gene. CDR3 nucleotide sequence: TGTGCCAGCAGCTTAGCGCGGGGGTTCATCGGTCTCGCGGATACGCAGTATTTT. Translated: CASSLARGFIGLADTQYF.

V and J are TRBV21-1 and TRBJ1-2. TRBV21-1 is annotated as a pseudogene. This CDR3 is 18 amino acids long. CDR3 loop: CASSKAFSVLQANYGYTF. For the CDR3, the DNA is TGTGCCAGCAGCAAAGCCTTTTCCGTTCTACAAGCTAACTATGGCTACACCTTC.